This T cell receptor (beta chain) was captured by sequencing in a study of shared clonotypes between healthy human individuals. General observations from the study: At large depth, rarefaction still showed sorted-subset sequencing to be incomplete. A small donor pool kept down the genetic and exposure-history diversity that was represented. Sampling covered nothing but blood. Tissue TCR repertoires likely differ from those found in blood.

With respect to this clone: Its antigen is as yet unknown.

The CDR3 contains 13 residues. V gave up 1 base and J gave up 6 bases, with 9 bases separating them. The V gene's germline CDR1 is MNHEY and CDR2 SMNVEV (reference sequence). Generated by immunoSEQ multiplex PCR, the TCRdb table keeps only in-frame clones and is missing some. The top ten clones hold 30% to 35% of a sample with approximately 640,000 clones, around 91% of them seen once. This sequence was found in a man between 18 and 29 years old in good health. Some clones in this sample may be carry-over from other donors' samples. J is TRBJ1-2 and V is TRBV27; D is perhaps TRBD1 (6 bases). The sequenced sample consisted of memory CD8+ T cells from PBMCs. The subset denotes: CD45RO+ cells pooled with CCR7-negative TemRA cells. The CDR3 loop reads CASSLWGGDGYTF. CDR3 DNA: TGTGCCAGCAGTTTATGGGGGGGCGATGGCTACACCTTC.